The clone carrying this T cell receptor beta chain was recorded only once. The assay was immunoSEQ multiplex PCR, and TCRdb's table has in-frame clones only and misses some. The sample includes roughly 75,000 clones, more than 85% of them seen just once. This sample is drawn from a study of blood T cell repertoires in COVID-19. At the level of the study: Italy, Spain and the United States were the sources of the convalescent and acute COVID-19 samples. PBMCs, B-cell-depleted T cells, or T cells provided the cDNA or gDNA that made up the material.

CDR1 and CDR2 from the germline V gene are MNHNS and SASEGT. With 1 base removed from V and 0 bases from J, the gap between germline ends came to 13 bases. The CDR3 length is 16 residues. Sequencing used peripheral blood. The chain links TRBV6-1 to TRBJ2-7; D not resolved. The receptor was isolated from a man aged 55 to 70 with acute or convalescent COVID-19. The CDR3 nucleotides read TGTGCCAGCAGTGAAGTGGCATCACTAACCTCCTACGAGCAGTACTTC. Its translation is CASSEVASLTSYEQYF.